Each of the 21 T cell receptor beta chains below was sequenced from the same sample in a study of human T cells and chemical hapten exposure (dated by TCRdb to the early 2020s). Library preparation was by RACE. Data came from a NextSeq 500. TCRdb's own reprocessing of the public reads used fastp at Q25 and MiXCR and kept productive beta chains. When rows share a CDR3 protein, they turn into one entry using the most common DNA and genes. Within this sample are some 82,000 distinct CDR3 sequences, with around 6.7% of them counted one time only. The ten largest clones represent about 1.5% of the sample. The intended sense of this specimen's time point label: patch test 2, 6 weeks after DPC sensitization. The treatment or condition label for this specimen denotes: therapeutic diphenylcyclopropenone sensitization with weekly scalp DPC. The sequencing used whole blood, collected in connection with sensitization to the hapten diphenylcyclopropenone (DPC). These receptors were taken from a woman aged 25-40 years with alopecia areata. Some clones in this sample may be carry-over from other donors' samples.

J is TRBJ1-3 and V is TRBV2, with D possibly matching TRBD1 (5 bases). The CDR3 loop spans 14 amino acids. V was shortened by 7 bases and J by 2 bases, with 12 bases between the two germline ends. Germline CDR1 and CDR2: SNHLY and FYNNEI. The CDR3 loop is CASKRRDTGNTIYF. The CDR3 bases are TGTGCCAGCAAGCGCAGGGATACTGGAAACACCATATATTTT.

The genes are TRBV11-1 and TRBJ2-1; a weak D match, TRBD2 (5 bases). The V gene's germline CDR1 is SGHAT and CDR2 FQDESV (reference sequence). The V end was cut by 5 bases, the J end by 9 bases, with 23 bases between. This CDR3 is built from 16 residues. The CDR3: CASSPSGSALRPEQFF. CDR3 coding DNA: TGTGCCAGCAGCCCGTCGGGGAGCGCCCTCCGGCCTGAGCAGTTCTTC.

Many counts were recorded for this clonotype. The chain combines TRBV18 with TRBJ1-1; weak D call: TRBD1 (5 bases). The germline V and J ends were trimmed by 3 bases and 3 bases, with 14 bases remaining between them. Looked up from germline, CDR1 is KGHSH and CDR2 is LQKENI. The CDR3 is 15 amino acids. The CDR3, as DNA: TGTGCCAGCTCACCTCAGGGCCGGGGGGACACTGAAGCTTTCTTT. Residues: CASSPQGRGDTEAFF.

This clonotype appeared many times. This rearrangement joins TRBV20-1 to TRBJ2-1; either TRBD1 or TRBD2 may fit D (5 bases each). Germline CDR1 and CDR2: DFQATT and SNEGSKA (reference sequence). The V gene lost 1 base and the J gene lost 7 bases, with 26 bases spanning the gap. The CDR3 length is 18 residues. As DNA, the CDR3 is TGCAGTGCTAGAGTCGATTTCCCCCTCGGGACCCGATGGAATGAGCAGTTCTTC. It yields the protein CSARVDFPLGTRWNEQFF.

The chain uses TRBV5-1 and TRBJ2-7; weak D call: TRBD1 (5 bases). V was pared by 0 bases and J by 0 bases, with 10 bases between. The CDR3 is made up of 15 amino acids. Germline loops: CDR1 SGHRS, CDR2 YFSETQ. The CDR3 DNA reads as TGCGCCAGCAGCTTGGGACCGGACACCTCCTACGAGCAGTACTTC. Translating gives CASSLGPDTSYEQYF.

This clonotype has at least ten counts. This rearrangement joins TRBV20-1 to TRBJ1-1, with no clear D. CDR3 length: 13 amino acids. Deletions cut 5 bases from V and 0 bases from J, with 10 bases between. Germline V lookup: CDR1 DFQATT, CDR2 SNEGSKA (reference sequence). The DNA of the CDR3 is TGCAGTGCTTCCTGGGGATTGAACACTGAAGCTTTCTTT. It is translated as CSASWGLNTEAFF.

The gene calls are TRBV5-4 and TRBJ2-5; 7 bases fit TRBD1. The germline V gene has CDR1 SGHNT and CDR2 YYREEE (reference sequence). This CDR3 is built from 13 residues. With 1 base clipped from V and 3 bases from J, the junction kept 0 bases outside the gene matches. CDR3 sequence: CASSLQGEETQYF. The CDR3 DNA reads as TGTGCCAGCAGCTTGCAGGGGGAAGAGACCCAGTACTTC.

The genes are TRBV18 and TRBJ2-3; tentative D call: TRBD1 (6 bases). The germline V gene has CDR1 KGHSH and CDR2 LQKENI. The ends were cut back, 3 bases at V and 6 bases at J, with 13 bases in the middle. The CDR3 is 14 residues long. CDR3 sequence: CASSPYRESDTQYF. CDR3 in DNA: TGTGCCAGCTCACCCTACAGGGAATCGGATACGCAGTATTTT.

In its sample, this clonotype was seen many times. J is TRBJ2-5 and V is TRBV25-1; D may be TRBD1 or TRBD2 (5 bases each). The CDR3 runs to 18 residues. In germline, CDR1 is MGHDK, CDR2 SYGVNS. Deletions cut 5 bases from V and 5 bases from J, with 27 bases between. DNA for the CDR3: TGTGCCAGCAGTCCTTCGCATTCCCCTGTGGGGGTGGGTGAGACCCAGTACTTC. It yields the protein CASSPSHSPVGVGETQYF.

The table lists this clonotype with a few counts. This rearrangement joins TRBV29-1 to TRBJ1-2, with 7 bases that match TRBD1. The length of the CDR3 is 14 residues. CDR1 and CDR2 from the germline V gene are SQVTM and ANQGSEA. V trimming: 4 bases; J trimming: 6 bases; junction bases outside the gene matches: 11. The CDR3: CSVGDSGNTHGYTF. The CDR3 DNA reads TGCAGCGTTGGGGACAGCGGGAATACCCATGGCTACACCTTC. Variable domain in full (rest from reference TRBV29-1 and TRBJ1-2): SAVISQKPSRDICQRGTSLTIQCQVDSQVTMMFWYRQQPGQSLTLIATANQGSEATYESGFVIDKFPISRPNLTFSTLTVSNMSPEDSSIYLCSVGDSGNTHGYTFGSGTRLTVV.

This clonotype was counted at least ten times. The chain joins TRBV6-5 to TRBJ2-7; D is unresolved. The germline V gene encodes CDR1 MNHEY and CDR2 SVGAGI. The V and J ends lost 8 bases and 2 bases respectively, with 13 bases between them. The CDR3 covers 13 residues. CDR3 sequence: CASARSLPYEQYF. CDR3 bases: TGTGCCAGCGCCCGGTCACTTCCCTACGAGCAGTACTTC.

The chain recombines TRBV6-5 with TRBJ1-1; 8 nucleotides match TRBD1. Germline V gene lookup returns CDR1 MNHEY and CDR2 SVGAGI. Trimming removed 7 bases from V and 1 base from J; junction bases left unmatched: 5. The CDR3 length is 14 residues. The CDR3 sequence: CASTLGTGNTEAFF. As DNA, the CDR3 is TGTGCCAGCACCCTCGGGACAGGGAACACTGAAGCTTTCTTT.

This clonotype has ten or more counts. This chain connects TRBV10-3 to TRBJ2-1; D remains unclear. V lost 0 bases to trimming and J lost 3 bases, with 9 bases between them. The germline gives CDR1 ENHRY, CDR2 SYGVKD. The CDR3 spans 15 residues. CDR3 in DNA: TGTGCCATCAGTGAGTCAGGGTCTGGCTACAATGAGCAGTTCTTC. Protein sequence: CAISESGSGYNEQFF.

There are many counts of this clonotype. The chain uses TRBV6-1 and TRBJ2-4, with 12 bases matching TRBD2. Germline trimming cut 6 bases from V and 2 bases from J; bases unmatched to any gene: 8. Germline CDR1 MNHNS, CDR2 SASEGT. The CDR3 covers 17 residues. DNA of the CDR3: TGTGCCAGCAGCCCTAGCGGGGGGGCCGGGACCAAAAACATTCAGTACTTC. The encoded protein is CASSPSGGAGTKNIQYF.

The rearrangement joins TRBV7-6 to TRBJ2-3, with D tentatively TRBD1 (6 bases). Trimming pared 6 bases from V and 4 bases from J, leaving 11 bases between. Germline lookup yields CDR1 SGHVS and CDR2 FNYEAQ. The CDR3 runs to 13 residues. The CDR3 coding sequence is TGTGCCAGCAGATTTCCAGGGGCAGATACGCAGTATTTT. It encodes CASRFPGADTQYF.

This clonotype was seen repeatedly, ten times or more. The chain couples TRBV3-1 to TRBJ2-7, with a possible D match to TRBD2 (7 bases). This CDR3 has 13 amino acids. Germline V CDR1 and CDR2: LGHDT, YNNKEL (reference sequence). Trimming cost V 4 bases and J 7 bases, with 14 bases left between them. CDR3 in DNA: TGTGCCAGCAGCCCCGGGGGGCCCGGAGAGCAGTACTTC. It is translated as CASSPGGPGEQYF.

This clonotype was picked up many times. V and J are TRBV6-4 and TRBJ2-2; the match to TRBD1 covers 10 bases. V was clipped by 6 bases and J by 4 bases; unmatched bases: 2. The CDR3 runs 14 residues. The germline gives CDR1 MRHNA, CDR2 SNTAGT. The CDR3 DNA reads TGTGCCAGCAGCGGGACAGGGGTCACCGGGGAGCTGTTTTTT. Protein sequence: CASSGTGVTGELFF.

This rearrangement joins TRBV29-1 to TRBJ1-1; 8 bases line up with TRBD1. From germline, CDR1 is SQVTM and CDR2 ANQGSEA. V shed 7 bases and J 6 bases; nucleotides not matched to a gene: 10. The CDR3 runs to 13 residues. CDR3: CSAEDRVVPEAFF. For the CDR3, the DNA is TGCAGCGCCGAGGACAGGGTAGTTCCTGAAGCTTTCTTT.

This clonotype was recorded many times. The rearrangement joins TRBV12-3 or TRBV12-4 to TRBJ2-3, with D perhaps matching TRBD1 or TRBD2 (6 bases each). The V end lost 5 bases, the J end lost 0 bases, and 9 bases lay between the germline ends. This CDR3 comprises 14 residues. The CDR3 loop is CASSPGASTDTQYF. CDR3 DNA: TGTGCCAGCAGTCCGGGGGCTAGCACAGATACGCAGTATTTT.

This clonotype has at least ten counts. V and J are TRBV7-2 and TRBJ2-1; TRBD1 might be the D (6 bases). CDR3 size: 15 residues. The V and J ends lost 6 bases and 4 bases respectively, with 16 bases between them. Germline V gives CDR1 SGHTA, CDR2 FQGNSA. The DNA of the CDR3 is TGTGCCAGCAGGCCCACAGGGAGCTCATACAATGAGCAGTTCTTC. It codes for CASRPTGSSYNEQFF. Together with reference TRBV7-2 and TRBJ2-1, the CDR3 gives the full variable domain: GAGVSQSPSNKVTEKGKDVELRCDPISGHTALYWYRQSLGQGLEFLIYFQGNSAPDKSGLPSDRFSAERTGGSVSTLTIQRTQQEDSAVYLCASRPTGSSYNEQFFGPGTRLTVL.

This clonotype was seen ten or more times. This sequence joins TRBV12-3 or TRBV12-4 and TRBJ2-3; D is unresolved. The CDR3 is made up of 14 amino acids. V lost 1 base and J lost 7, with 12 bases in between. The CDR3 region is CASSLVSGLNTQYF. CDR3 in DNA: TGTGCCAGCAGTTTAGTTTCGGGTCTGAATACGCAGTATTTT.